Listed here are 22 T cell receptor beta chains from one sample, sequenced in a study of CD8 T cells in ankylosing spondylitis. TCRdb independently ran MiXCR on the 5' RACE reads; one entry per CDR3 protein. The sample has more than 150,000 distinct CDR3 sequences; 15% to 20% are singletons. Input material: blood, either unsorted or a sorted T cell fraction (not recorded which). Source of these receptors: a male donor aged 5-29 years with ankylosing spondylitis or in good health (not recorded which).

This clonotype was seen a few times. This chain's CDR3 is CSARDVSGSYNEQFF. In DNA, the CDR3 is TGCAGTGCTAGAGACGTTAGCGGGAGCTACAATGAGCAGTTCTTC. The J gene is TRBJ2-1, the V gene TRBV20-1, with 9 bases identical to TRBD2. This CDR3 is built from 15 residues. Unmatched junction bases numbered 3, after V lost 0 bases and J lost 3 bases. Germline V gene lookup returns CDR1 DFQATT and CDR2 SNEGSKA (reference sequence).

This clonotype was seen repeatedly, ten times or more. This sequence joins TRBV29-1 and TRBJ1-1; D gene uncertain. Trimming stripped 4 bases from V and 1 base from J, with 10 bases between. The CDR3 is 13 amino acids. The germline CDR1 and CDR2 sequences are SQVTM and ANQGSEA. The CDR3 loop is CSVVGPWNTEAFF. The DNA of the CDR3 is TGCAGCGTTGTCGGACCTTGGAACACTGAAGCTTTCTTT.

This clonotype occurred many times. The chain couples TRBV6-5 to TRBJ2-1; D call uncertain. The V gene's germline CDR1 is MNHEY and CDR2 SVGAGI. The CDR3 has 16 residues. With 6 bases removed from V and 2 bases from J, the gap between germline ends came to 17 bases. The CDR3 loop is CASSPKDGQPYNEQFF. CDR3 DNA: TGTGCCAGCAGCCCTAAAGACGGCCAACCCTACAATGAGCAGTTCTTC.

This clonotype was seen at least ten times. The chain carries TRBV27 and TRBJ1-1; TRBD1 might be the D (6 bases). The V gene lost 7 bases and the J gene lost 4 bases, with 13 bases spanning the gap. The CDR3 is 13 residues long. Looked up from germline, CDR1 is MNHEY and CDR2 is SMNVEV (reference sequence). CDR3 sequence: CASIGGSGTEAFF. Written as DNA, the CDR3 is TGTGCCAGCATTGGGGGCTCGGGCACTGAAGCTTTCTTT.

This clonotype appeared many times. The chain carries TRBV27 and TRBJ2-3, with 12 bases identical to TRBD2. Per germline, CDR1 MNHEY and CDR2 SMNVEV (reference sequence). There are 16 residues in the CDR3. J was trimmed by 2 bases and V by 5 bases; bases with no gene match: 5. The CDR3 nucleotides are TGTGCCAGCAGTCCGCTAGCGGGAGGGGACACAGATACGCAGTATTTT. This codes for CASSPLAGGDTDTQYF.

This clonotype was picked up many times. The V gene is TRBV11-2, the J gene TRBJ1-1; unclear D gene. Germline CDR1 is SGHAT and CDR2 is FQNNGV. V was cut by 1 base and J by 0 bases, with 6 bases left in between. The CDR3 covers 14 residues. CDR3 nucleotides: TGTGCCAGCAGCTTAGTTGTTATGAACACTGAAGCTTTCTTT. As protein: CASSLVVMNTEAFF.

There are many counts of this clonotype. The chain combines TRBV14 with TRBJ2-5; D may be TRBD1 (6 bases). This CDR3 contains 14 residues. Per germline, CDR1 SGHDN and CDR2 FVKESK. V lost 2 bases, J lost 3 bases, and 10 bases lay in between. CDR3 protein: CASSQLDSKETQYF. In DNA form, the CDR3 reads TGTGCCAGCAGCCAACTGGACAGTAAAGAGACCCAGTACTTC.

This clonotype was seen repeatedly, ten times or more. The V and J genes are TRBV5-5 and TRBJ1-3; D is unclear. Germline V lookup: CDR1 SGHKS, CDR2 YYEKEE (reference sequence). The CDR3 is made up of 15 amino acids. Trimming took 4 bases from V and 0 from J, leaving 11 bases between them. The CDR3: CASSRDRSSGNTIYF. As DNA, the CDR3 is TGTGCCAGCAGCCGCGACCGTAGCTCTGGAAACACCATATATTTT.

The chain employs TRBV20-1 and TRBJ2-1; D perhaps matches TRBD2 (6 bases). V was trimmed by 5 bases and J by 13 bases, leaving 15 bases between them. Germline CDR1 reads DFQATT; CDR2 reads SNEGSKA (reference sequence). The CDR3 is made up of 11 amino acids. The CDR3 DNA sequence: TGCAGTGCTCTCCCTAGCGAGAAACAGTTCTTC. This codes for CSALPSEKQFF.

This clonotype was observed many times. A read error may produce the germline difference seen at one junction end. The rearrangement links TRBV15 to TRBJ2-7, with 9 nucleotides matching TRBD1. This CDR3 has 14 amino acids. The germline gives CDR1 LNHNV, CDR2 YYDKDF (reference sequence). CDR3 amino acids: CATSGDRGVYEQYF. The CDR3 DNA is TGTGCCACCAGCGGAGACAGGGGGGTCTACGAGCAGTACTTC.

This clonotype was recorded at least ten times. The rearrangement links TRBV5-6 to TRBJ2-7, with unresolved D. The CDR3 is 11 residues long. With 0 bases removed from V and 6 bases from J, the gap between germline ends came to 4 bases. CDR1 and CDR2 from the germline V gene are SGHDT and YYEEEE. The CDR3 nucleotides are TGTGCCAGCAGCTTGGCGGGCGAGCAGTACTTC. Translating it yields CASSLAGEQYF.

The table lists this clonotype with many counts. The J gene is TRBJ1-5, the V gene TRBV12-3 or TRBV12-4; a possible D gene is TRBD1 (5 bases). V was shortened by 6 bases and J by 7 bases, with 16 bases between the two germline ends. The CDR3 is made up of 14 amino acids. The CDR3 bases are TGTGCCAGCAGCCAGGGTTTTTCCAGGCAGCCCCAGCATTTT. Amino acid sequence: CASSQGFSRQPQHF.

The V and J genes are TRBV29-1 and TRBJ2-7; 8 bases match TRBD2. Germline V gene lookup returns CDR1 SQVTM and CDR2 ANQGSEA. The CDR3 has 13 residues. V shed 7 bases and J 0 bases; nucleotides not matched to a gene: 5. The CDR3 bases are TGCAGCGCCGGGAGGGACGCCTCCTACGAGCAGTACTTC. Translated, it gives CSAGRDASYEQYF.

The chain recombines TRBV28 with TRBJ2-7; 9 bases match TRBD2. Germline V CDR1 and CDR2: MDHEN, SYDVKM. CDR3 length: 13 residues. Germline trimming cut 5 bases from V and 9 bases from J; bases unmatched to any gene: 8. CDR3 in DNA: TGTGCCAGCAGTCCGGGGACTAGCAGGGGGCAGTACTTC. It codes for CASSPGTSRGQYF.

There are many counts of this clonotype. The J gene is TRBJ2-1, the V gene TRBV5-1; either TRBD1 or TRBD2 may fit D (5 bases each). V was clipped by 1 base and J by 2 bases, with 13 bases between them. Per the germline V gene, CDR1 is SGHRS and CDR2 is YFSETQ. The length of the CDR3 is 16 residues. CDR3 in amino acids: CASSLYAGTAYNEQFF. The CDR3, as DNA: TGCGCCAGCAGCTTGTACGCAGGGACGGCCTACAATGAGCAGTTCTTC.

This clonotype was found many times. The chain has TRBV30 and TRBJ2-7; D might be TRBD2 (6 bases). The CDR3 is 13 residues long. The V gene's germline CDR1 is GTSNPN and CDR2 SVGIG (reference sequence). V was clipped by 2 bases and J by 2 bases, with 10 bases between them. CDR3 sequence: CAWSLGLAYEQYF. The CDR3 DNA reads as TGTGCCTGGAGTCTGGGACTCGCCTACGAGCAGTACTTC.

This clonotype was seen at least ten times. The rearrangement uses TRBV18 and TRBJ2-3; D gene uncertain. The CDR3 has 14 amino acids. Trimming took 3 bases from V and 5 from J, leaving 12 bases between them. CDR1 is KGHSH, CDR2 LQKENI, per germline. The CDR3, as DNA: TGTGCCAGCTCACCTCCGATCCTTGAAGATACGCAGTATTTT. As protein: CASSPPILEDTQYF. The complete variable domain, with remaining parts taken from reference TRBV18 and TRBJ2-3, reads NAGVMQNPRHLVRRRGQEARLRCSPMKGHSHVYWYRQLPEEGLKFMVYLQKENIIDESGMPKERFSAEFPKEGPSILRIQQVVRGDSAAYFCASSPPILEDTQYFGPGTRLTVL.

This clonotype was recorded at least ten times. The chain uses TRBV7-9 and TRBJ2-7; D not resolved. The CDR3 spans 12 residues. V lost 8 bases, J lost 0 bases, and 8 bases lay in between. CDR1 and CDR2 (germline): SEHNR, FQNEAQ (reference sequence). The CDR3 reads CASERISYEQYF. For the CDR3, the DNA is TGTGCCAGCGAGAGAATCTCCTACGAGCAGTACTTC. Together with reference TRBV7-9 and TRBJ2-7, the CDR3 gives the full variable domain: DTGVSQNPRHKITKRGQNVTFRCDPISEHNRLYWYRQTLGQGPEFLTYFQNEAQLEKSRLLSDRFSAERPKGSFSTLEIQRTEQGDSAMYLCASERISYEQYFGPGTRLTVT.

This chain connects TRBV6-5 to TRBJ2-1; D gene uncertain. The CDR3 has 15 residues. The germline gives CDR1 MNHEY, CDR2 SVGAGI. Trimming removed 2 bases at V and 8 bases at J, with 16 bases between. CDR3 nucleotides: TGTGCCAGCAGTTACACTATCCAAGTTTCCTATGAGCAGTTCTTC. Its protein product is CASSYTIQVSYEQFF.

The chain employs TRBV10-3 and TRBJ2-4; the match to TRBD2 covers 10 bases. V shed 5 bases and J 7 bases; nucleotides not matched to a gene: 8. CDR1 is ENHRY and CDR2 is SYGVKD in the germline V gene. This CDR3 has 15 amino acids. As DNA, the CDR3 is TGTGCCATCAGTTCCGGGACTAGCGATTACAACATTCAGTACTTC. Its protein product is CAISSGTSDYNIQYF.

This clonotype appeared many times. The CDR3 loop is CASSFGEGTEAFF. The CDR3 region has the DNA TGTGCCAGCAGTTTTGGGGAAGGCACTGAAGCTTTCTTT. This chain links TRBV12-3 or TRBV12-4 with TRBJ1-1; no clear D. The V end was cut by 3 bases, the J end by 4 bases, with 9 bases between. This CDR3 region has 13 residues.

This clonotype has ten or more counts. V is TRBV7-2 and J is TRBJ2-2; D gene unclear. The germline gives CDR1 SGHTA, CDR2 FQGNSA. The CDR3 totals 13 residues. The V end was cut by 4 bases, the J end by 5 bases, with 8 bases between. This CDR3 is CASSYPETGELFF. In DNA form, the CDR3 reads TGTGCCAGCAGCTATCCTGAAACCGGGGAGCTGTTTTTT.